The 13 T cell receptor beta chains below all came from one sample that was sequenced in a study of blood T cell repertoires in COVID-19. Sequencing was performed with immunoSEQ multiplex PCR; in TCRdb, only in-frame clones are kept and a portion is missing. This table holds approximately 220,000 clones, about 86% found once. The source material was peripheral blood. These TCRs come from a woman under 40 who had recovered from COVID-19.

The chain employs TRBV11-2 and TRBJ1-2; TRBD1 agrees at 7 bases. The V and J ends lost 5 bases and 4 bases, in that order; junction bases with no gene match: 7. CDR1 is SGHAT, CDR2 FQNNGV, per germline. This CDR3 comprises 14 residues. In DNA, the CDR3 is TGTGCCAGCAGCCAGCACAGGGGAAGCTATGGCTACACCTTC. It yields the protein CASSQHRGSYGYTF. The variable domain in full, completed from reference TRBV11-2 and TRBJ1-2, reads EAGVAQSPRYKIIEKRQSVAFWCNPISGHATLYWYQQILGQGPKLLIQFQNNGVVDDSQLPKDRFSAERLKGVDSTLKIQPAKLEDSAVYLCASSQHRGSYGYTFGSGTRLTVV.

The rearrangement links TRBV3-1 (or the pseudogene TRBV3-2) to TRBJ2-4, with D tentatively TRBD1 (5 bases). Germline loops: CDR1 LGHDT, CDR2 YNNKEL (reference sequence). V gave up 1 base and J gave up 1 base, with 11 bases separating them. The CDR3 is 16 amino acids. The CDR3 DNA sequence: TGTGCCAGCAGCCAAGCTCAGGGATCCGCCAAAAACATTCAGTACTTC. Amino acids: CASSQAQGSAKNIQYF.

This clone turned up a few times. This sample includes further DNA sequences coding for the same CDR3. The V and J genes are TRBV9 and TRBJ1-4; 9 bases are shared with TRBD1. Looked up from germline, CDR1 is SGDLS and CDR2 is YYNGEE. V trimming: 4 bases; J trimming: 7 bases; junction bases outside the gene matches: 5. The CDR3 covers 14 residues. CDR3 nucleotides: TGTGCCAGCAGCTCCGGGACAGGGAGTGAAAAACTGTTTTTT. Its protein is CASSSGTGSEKLFF.

This chain joins TRBV5-1 and TRBJ2-7, with 10 bases identical to TRBD2. The germline V gene encodes CDR1 SGHRS and CDR2 YFSETQ. The J segment lost 2 bases and the V segment lost 0 bases, leaving 2 bases of the junction unmatched. This CDR3 is 15 amino acids long. This CDR3 reads CASSLGTSGAYEQYF. The CDR3 region has the DNA TGCGCCAGCAGCTTGGGGACTAGCGGAGCCTACGAGCAGTACTTC.

The chain uses TRBV28 and TRBJ1-4, with D unclear. The CDR3 extends over 17 amino acids. Germline lookup yields CDR1 MDHEN and CDR2 SYDVKM. V lost 8 bases and J lost 0, with 19 bases in between. The CDR3 DNA reads TGTGCCAGCTCACGGGAGGCGGTTGGAGCAACTAATGAAAAACTGTTTTTT. Encoded protein: CASSREAVGATNEKLFF.

This clone has only one observation. Distinct nucleotide sequences in the sample also encode this CDR3. The chain employs TRBV12-5 and TRBJ2-2; D ambiguous. Trimming removed 1 base at V and 5 bases at J, with 8 bases between. The CDR3 has 14 amino acids. Per germline, CDR1 LGHNT and CDR2 FRNRAP. The CDR3 sequence: CASGLGGGTGELFF. The DNA of the CDR3 is TGTGCTAGTGGTTTGGGAGGTGGGACCGGGGAGCTGTTTTTT. The entire variable domain, with the rest obtained from reference TRBV12-5 and TRBJ2-2, is as follows: DARVTQTPRHKVTEMGQEVTMRCQPILGHNTVFWYRQTMMQGLELLAYFRNRAPLDDSGMPKDRFSAEMPDATLATLKIQPSEPRDSAVYFCASGLGGGTGELFFGEGSRLTVL.

This clone was seen only once. This chain connects TRBV5-1 to TRBJ2-7; D is undetermined. There are 13 residues in the CDR3. V lost 3 bases and J lost 2, with 9 bases in between. Germline lookup yields CDR1 SGHRS and CDR2 YFSETQ. CDR3 sequence: CASSSYRTYEQYF. The CDR3 DNA reads TGCGCCAGCAGCTCCTACAGAACCTACGAGCAGTACTTC.

V usage is TRBV6-5 and J usage is TRBJ2-1; TRBD1 is a possible D gene (6 bases). The V end was cut by 5 bases, the J end by 7 bases, with 9 bases between. Germline V gene lookup returns CDR1 MNHEY and CDR2 SVGAGI. The CDR3 totals 12 residues. The CDR3 region is CASSTGINEQFF. CDR3 sequence (DNA): TGTGCCAGCAGTACAGGGATAAATGAGCAGTTCTTC.

The chain carries TRBV6-6 and TRBJ1-5, with D maybe TRBD1 (6 bases). Germline values: CDR1 MNHNY, CDR2 SVGAGI (reference sequence). This CDR3 comprises 13 residues. V was pared by 8 bases and J by 7 bases, with 15 bases between. The CDR3 sequence: CASVPTGGQPQHF. CDR3 nucleotide sequence: TGTGCCAGCGTTCCGACTGGGGGCCAGCCCCAGCATTTT.

The rearrangement links TRBV28 to TRBJ2-2; 11 bases align to TRBD2. J lost 4 bases, V lost 4 bases, and 11 bases had no gene match. Germline values: CDR1 MDHEN, CDR2 SYDVKM. CDR3 length: 18 amino acids. Written as DNA, the CDR3 is TGTGCCAGCAGTTCCGTAGCGGGAGGGCCTACAACCACCGGGGAGCTGTTTTTT. Its translation: CASSSVAGGPTTTGELFF. Together with reference TRBV28 and TRBJ2-2, the CDR3 gives the full variable domain: DVKVTQSSRYLVKRTGEKVFLECVQDMDHENMFWYRQDPGLGLRLIYFSYDVKMKEKGDIPEGYSVSREKKERFSLILESASTNQTSMYLCASSSVAGGPTTTGELFFGEGSRLTVL.

The CDR3 loop is CASSLEHYEQYF. For the CDR3, the DNA is TGTGCCAGCAGCTTGGAGCACTACGAGCAGTACTTC. The chain employs TRBV11-2 and TRBJ2-7; D not certain. The CDR3 has 12 amino acids. CDR1 is SGHAT, CDR2 FQNNGV, per germline. With 3 bases removed from V and 3 bases from J, the gap between germline ends came to 6 bases.

This chain connects TRBV5-5 to TRBJ2-3; the D gene is possibly TRBD2 (6 bases). Trimming shortened V by 4 bases and J by 3 bases, and 12 bases separated the two germline ends. CDR1 SGHKS and CDR2 YYEKEE come from the germline V gene (reference sequence). The CDR3 has 14 amino acids. CDR3 protein: CASSPGTFTDTQYF. CDR3 nucleotides: TGTGCCAGCAGCCCGGGGACTTTTACAGATACGCAGTATTTT.

This clone was seen at least ten times. The J gene is TRBJ2-3, the V gene TRBV2, with 9 nucleotides matching TRBD2. This CDR3 is built from 14 residues. V shed 7 bases and J 5 bases; nucleotides not matched to a gene: 7. Germline values: CDR1 SNHLY, CDR2 FYNNEI. As DNA, the CDR3 is TGTGCCAGCAATCCCGCGGGAGGGATAGATACGCAGTATTTT. Protein sequence: CASNPAGGIDTQYF.